A selection of T cell receptor beta chains follows, all from one sample in a study of blood T cell repertoires in COVID-19. Generated by immunoSEQ multiplex PCR, the TCRdb table keeps only in-frame clones and is missing some. Among roughly 400,000 clones listed, about 90% were seen once. Sequenced sample: PBMCs or T cells enriched from blood (not recorded which). These receptors were obtained from a man between 18 and 29 years old who had recovered from COVID-19. Each CDR3 is given with its conserved first and last residue. A D gene is named only where the DNA matches it firmly. A row's size may be missing; if present it is once, few, many or a size class.

size,length,D,V,J,DNA,CDR3
few,14,-,TRBV5-1,TRBJ2-7,TGCGCCAGCAGCTTGGTGGGGGGAGGCTACGAGCAGTACTTC,CASSLVGGGYEQYF
-,12,TRBD1,TRBV2,TRBJ1-5,TGTGCCACCGGGACAGCTAATCAGCCCCAGCATTTT,CATGTANQPQHF
-,17,TRBD1,TRBV5-5,TRBJ2-5,TGTGCCAGCAGCCCGACCCCGACAGGGACCCTCCAAGAGACCCAGTACTTC,CASSPTPTGTLQETQYF
few,14,-,TRBV16,TRBJ1-1,TGTGCCAGCAGCCATGTGTCGGGGGACACTGAAGCTTTCTTT,CASSHVSGDTEAFF
-,14,TRBD1,TRBV4-1,TRBJ1-1,TGCGCCAGCAGCCAGGAACAGGGGTACACTGAAGCTTTCTTT,CASSQEQGYTEAFF
few,16,-,TRBV5-1,TRBJ2-7,TGCGCCAGCAGCTCGTCCTCGGGGAGCGGACCCTACGAGCAGTACTTC,CASSSSSGSGPYEQYF
-,16,-,TRBV11-2,TRBJ1-6,TGTGCCAGCAGCGGGCTTCAAGGGGTAGTTAATTCACCCCTCCACTTT,CASSGLQGVVNSPLHF
-,14,TRBD1,TRBV28,TRBJ2-7,TGTGCCAGCAGTCCGACAGGGTTCTCGTACGAGCAGTACTTC,CASSPTGFSYEQYF
-,14,-,TRBV2,TRBJ1-2,TGTGCCAGCAGGTTCCTGGCGGATAACTATGGCTACACCTTC,CASRFLADNYGYTF
once,15,-,TRBV5-4,TRBJ1-4,TGTGCCAGCAGCCCCGACAGGTCCCTTAATGAAAAACTGTTTTTT,CASSPDRSLNEKLFF
-,12,TRBD1,TRBV29-1,TRBJ1-1,TGCAGCGTCAAGACAGGGGGAACTGAAGCTTTCTTT,CSVKTGGTEAFF